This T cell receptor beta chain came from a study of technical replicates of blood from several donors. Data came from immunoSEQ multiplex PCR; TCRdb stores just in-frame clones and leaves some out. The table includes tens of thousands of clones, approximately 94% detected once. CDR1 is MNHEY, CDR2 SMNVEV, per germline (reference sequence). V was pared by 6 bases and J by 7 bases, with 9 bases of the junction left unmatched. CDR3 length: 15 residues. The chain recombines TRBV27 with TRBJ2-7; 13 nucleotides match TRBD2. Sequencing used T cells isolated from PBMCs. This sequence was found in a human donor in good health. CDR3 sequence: CASRSGLAGVGEQYF. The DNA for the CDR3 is TGTGCCAGCAGGTCCGGACTAGCGGGAGTCGGGGAGCAGTACTTC.